This T cell receptor (beta chain) was captured in a study of lymphopenia after photon versus proton radiotherapy. V trimming: 0 bases; J trimming: 6 bases; junction bases outside the gene matches: 6. The CDR3 totals 15 residues. From germline, CDR1 is LNHNV and CDR2 YYDKDF (reference sequence). Repertoires were generated with immunoSEQ multiplex PCR, while TCRdb's copy carries only in-frame clones and drops some. The sample lists about 50,000 clones; about four fifths were seen once. This clone has just one count. The target antigen is unknown. General study findings and limits: Survival link was tested only in deceased patients; proton benefit remains a possibility.

The receptor's source is a man aged 50-59 years with gastric cancer. The chain joins TRBV15 to TRBJ2-3; 7 bases align to TRBD2. Specimen: peripheral blood, collected from a patient treated with photon-based radiotherapy. As DNA, the CDR3 is TGTGCCACCAGCAGAGATTTTGCGGGAGCGGATACGCAGTATTTT. This translates into CATSRDFAGADTQYF.